This T cell receptor (beta chain) was found in a study of post-analysis software for immune sequencing data. Whole-study findings and limits: There was significantly lower normalized Chao1 diversity in multiple sclerosis patients than in controls. TRBV segments more frequent in patients than in controls numbered about five and included TRBV5-6, TRBV5-1 and TRBV20-1. Samples prepared in the same batch strongly co-clustered by F measure.

V lost 7 bases to trimming and J lost 4 bases, with 11 bases between them. The CDR3 runs to 11 residues. Per germline, CDR1 SQVTM and CDR2 ANQGSEA. This clonotype was seen repeatedly, ten times or more. The antigen is not known. TCR beta cDNA libraries had unique molecular identifiers. cDNA molecules numbering 400,000 to 550,000 came from about 0.94 to 9.7 million T cells. In TCRdb, the PCR reads were re-called with MiXCR into one record per CDR3 protein. Found here are roughly 170,000 distinct CDR3 sequences, approximately 28% of them singletons; the top ten hold roughly 1.6%. The sequencing sample was made of blood. The receptor's source is a girl aged 5 to 17 with multiple sclerosis. V usage is TRBV29-1 and J usage is TRBJ2-7; maybe TRBD2 (6 bases). The CDR3 region has the DNA TGCAGCGCCGAACTAGCATACGAGCAGTACTTC. Residues: CSAELAYEQYF.